This T cell receptor beta chain was identified during a study of blood T cells in healthy people across ages. With a J-beta primer mix and a sample-barcoded 5' primer, a second PCR ran 7 to 11 cycles. TCRdb ran MiXCR on the 5' RACE reads and lists one entry per CDR3 protein. The sample lists about 800,000 distinct CDR3 sequences, 25% occurring once. Germline V lookup: CDR1 DFQATT, CDR2 SNEGSKA (reference sequence). This CDR3 region has 15 residues. The V and J ends lost 1 base and 3 bases respectively, with 12 bases between them. These data were also filed under a second study, of T cells of mothers and their children.

The clonotype was recovered from a boy younger than 18 in good health. The sequenced sample consisted of blood. The chain joins TRBV20-1 to TRBJ2-2, with D unresolved. CDR3 residues: CSARGSPRDTGELFF. DNA of the CDR3: TGCAGTGCTAGAGGGTCTCCTCGGGACACCGGGGAGCTGTTTTTT.